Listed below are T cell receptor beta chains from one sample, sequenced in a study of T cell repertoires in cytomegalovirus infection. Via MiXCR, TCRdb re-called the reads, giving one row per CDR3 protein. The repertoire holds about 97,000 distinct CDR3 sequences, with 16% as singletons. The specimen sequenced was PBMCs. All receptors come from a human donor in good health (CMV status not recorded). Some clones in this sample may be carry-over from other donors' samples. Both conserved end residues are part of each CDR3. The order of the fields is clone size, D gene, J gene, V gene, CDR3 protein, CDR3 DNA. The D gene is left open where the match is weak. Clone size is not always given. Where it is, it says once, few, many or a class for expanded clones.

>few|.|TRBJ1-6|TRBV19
CASSDPTLNSPLHF
TGTGCCAGTAGTGACCCGACGTTAAATTCACCCCTCCACTTT
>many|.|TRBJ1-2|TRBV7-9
CASSPGHNYGYTF
TGTGCCAGCAGCCCCGGGCATAACTATGGCTACACCTTC
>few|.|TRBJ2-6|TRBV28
CASRGISGANVLTF
TGTGCCAGCAGGGGTATCTCTGGGGCCAACGTCCTGACTTTC
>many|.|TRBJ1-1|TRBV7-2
CASSLPGDITEAFF
TGTGCCAGCAGCTTGCCCGGGGACATCACTGAAGCTTTCTTT
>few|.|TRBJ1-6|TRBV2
CASTPGRNSPLHF
TGTGCCAGCACGCCGGGAAGAAATTCACCCCTCCACTTT
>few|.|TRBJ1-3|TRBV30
CAWRRGGSGNTIYF
TGTGCCTGGAGGCGTGGGGGCTCTGGAAACACCATATATTTT
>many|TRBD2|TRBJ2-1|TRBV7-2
CASSPRETSGDSYNEQFF
TGTGCCAGCAGCCCGCGAGAAACTAGCGGGGATTCCTACAATGAGCAGTTCTTC
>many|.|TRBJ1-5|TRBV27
CASSLYFRDNQPQHF
TGTGCCAGCAGTTTATATTTCAGGGATAATCAGCCCCAGCATTTT
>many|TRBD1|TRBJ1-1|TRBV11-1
CASSRLGTGKGMNTEAFF
TGTGCCAGCAGCCGCCTTGGGACAGGGAAGGGGATGAACACTGAAGCTTTCTTT
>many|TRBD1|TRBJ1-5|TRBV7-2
CASSARQGSNQPQHF
TGTGCCAGCAGCGCCAGACAGGGATCCAATCAGCCCCAGCATTTT
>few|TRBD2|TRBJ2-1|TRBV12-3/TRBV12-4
CASSLLAGGPDEQFF
TGTGCCAGCAGTCTACTAGCGGGGGGGCCGGATGAGCAGTTCTTC
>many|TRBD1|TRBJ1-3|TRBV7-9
CASSRSTGLSGNTIYF
TGTGCCAGCAGCCGGTCGACAGGGCTTAGTGGAAACACCATATATTTT
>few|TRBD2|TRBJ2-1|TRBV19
CARISGGALKEQFF
TGTGCCAGGATTAGCGGGGGGGCCTTGAAGGAGCAGTTCTTC
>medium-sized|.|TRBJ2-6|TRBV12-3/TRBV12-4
CASSAHRSGANVLTF
TGTGCCAGCAGCGCTCACCGGTCTGGGGCCAACGTCCTGACTTTC
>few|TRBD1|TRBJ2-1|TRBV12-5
CASGLVVDRVAVEQFF
TGTGCTAGTGGTTTGGTAGTGGACAGGGTCGCGGTTGAGCAGTTCTTC
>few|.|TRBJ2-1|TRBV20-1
CSAREGGSYNEQFF
TGCAGTGCTAGAGAGGGGGGCTCCTACAATGAGCAGTTCTTC
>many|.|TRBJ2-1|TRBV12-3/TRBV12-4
CASSLPSRAYNEQFF
TGTGCCAGCAGTTTACCTAGCAGGGCCTACAATGAGCAGTTCTTC
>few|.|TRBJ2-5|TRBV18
CASSRDTEETQYF
TGTGCCAGCTCAAGGGACACCGAAGAGACCCAGTACTTC
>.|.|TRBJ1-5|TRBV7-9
CASSLAGERSNQPQHF
TGTGCCAGCAGCTTAGCCGGGGAACGTAGCAATCAGCCCCAGCATTTT
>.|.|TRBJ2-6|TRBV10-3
CAVRDTTLRGANVLTF
TGTGCCGTCCGGGACACGACTTTGAGGGGGGCCAACGTCCTGACTTTC
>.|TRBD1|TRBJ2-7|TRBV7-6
CASSSDRASFYEQYF
TGTGCCAGCAGCTCGGACAGGGCCAGTTTTTACGAGCAGTACTTC
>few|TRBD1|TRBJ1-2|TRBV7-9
CASSKPGGRDYGYTF
TGTGCCAGCAGCAAGCCAGGGGGGCGCGACTATGGCTACACCTTC